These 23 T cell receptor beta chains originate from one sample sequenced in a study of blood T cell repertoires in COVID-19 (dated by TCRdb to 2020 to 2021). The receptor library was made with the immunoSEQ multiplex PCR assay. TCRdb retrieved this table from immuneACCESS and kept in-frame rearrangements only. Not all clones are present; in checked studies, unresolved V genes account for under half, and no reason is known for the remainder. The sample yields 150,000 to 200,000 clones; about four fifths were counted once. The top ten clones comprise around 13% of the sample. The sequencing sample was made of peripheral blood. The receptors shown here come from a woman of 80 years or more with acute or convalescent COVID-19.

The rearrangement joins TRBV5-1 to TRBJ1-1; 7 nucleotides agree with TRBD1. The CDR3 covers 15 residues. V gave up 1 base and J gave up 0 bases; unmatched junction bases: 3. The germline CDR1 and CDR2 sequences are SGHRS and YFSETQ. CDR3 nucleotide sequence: TGCGCCAGCAGCTTGAGGAGGGGGCTGAACACTGAAGCTTTCTTT. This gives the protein CASSLRRGLNTEAFF.

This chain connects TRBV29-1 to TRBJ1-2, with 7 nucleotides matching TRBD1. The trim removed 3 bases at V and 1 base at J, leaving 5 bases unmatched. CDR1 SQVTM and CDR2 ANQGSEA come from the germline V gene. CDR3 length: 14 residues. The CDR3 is CSVETGLSNYGYTF. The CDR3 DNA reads TGCAGCGTTGAGACAGGGCTCAGTAACTATGGCTACACCTTC.

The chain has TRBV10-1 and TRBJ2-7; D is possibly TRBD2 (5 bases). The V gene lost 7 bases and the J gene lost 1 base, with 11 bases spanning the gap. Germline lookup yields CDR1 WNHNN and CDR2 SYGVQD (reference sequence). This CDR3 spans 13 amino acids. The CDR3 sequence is CASTSGSSYEQYF. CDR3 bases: TGCGCCAGCACCTCGGGATCTTCCTACGAGCAGTACTTC.

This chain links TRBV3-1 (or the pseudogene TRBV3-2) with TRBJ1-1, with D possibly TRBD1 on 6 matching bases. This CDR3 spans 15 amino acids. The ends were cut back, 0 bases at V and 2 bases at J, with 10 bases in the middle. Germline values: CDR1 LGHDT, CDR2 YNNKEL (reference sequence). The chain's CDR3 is CASSQDRTANTEAFF. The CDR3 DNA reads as TGTGCCAGCAGCCAAGATCGGACAGCTAACACTGAAGCTTTCTTT.

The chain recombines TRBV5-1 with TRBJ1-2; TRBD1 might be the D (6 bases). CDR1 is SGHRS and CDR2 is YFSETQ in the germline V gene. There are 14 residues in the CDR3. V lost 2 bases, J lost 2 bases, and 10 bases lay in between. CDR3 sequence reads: CASSLQGSNYGYTF. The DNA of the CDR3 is TGCGCCAGCAGCTTACAGGGAAGCAACTATGGCTACACCTTC. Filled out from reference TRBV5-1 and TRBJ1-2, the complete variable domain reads KAGVTQTPRYLIKTRGQQVTLSCSPISGHRSVSWYQQTPGQGLQFLFEYFSETQRNKGNFPGRFSGRQFSNSRSEMNVSTLELGDSALYLCASSLQGSNYGYTFGSGTRLTVV.

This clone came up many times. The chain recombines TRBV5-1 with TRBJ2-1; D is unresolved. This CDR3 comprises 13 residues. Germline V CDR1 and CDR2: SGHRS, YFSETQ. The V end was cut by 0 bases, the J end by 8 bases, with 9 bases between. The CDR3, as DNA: TGCGCCAGCAGCTTGGCCGTACAGTATGAGCAGTTCTTC. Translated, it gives CASSLAVQYEQFF.

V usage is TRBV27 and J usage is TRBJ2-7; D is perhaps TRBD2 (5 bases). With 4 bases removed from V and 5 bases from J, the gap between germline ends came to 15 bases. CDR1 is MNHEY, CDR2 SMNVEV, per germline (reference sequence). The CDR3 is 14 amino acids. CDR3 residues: CASSWAGKFHEQYF. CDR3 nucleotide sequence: TGTGCCAGCAGTTGGGCCGGGAAATTCCACGAGCAGTACTTC.

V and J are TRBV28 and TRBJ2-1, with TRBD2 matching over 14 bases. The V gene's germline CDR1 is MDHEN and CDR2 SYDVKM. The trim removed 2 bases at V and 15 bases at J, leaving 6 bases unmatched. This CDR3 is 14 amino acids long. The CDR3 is CASSLPGLAGVSFF. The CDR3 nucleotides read TGTGCCAGCAGTTTACCGGGACTAGCGGGAGTTTCGTTCTTC. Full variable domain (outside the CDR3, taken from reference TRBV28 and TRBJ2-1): DVKVTQSSRYLVKRTGEKVFLECVQDMDHENMFWYRQDPGLGLRLIYFSYDVKMKEKGDIPEGYSVSREKKERFSLILESASTNQTSMYLCASSLPGLAGVSFFGPGTRLTVL.

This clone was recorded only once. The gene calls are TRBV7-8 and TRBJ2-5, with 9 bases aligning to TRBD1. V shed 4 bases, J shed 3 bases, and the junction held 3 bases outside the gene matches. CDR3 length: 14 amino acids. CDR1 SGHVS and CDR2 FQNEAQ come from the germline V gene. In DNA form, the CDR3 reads TGTGCCAGCAGCTCGGGGACAGGGAAAGAGACCCAGTACTTC. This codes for CASSSGTGKETQYF.

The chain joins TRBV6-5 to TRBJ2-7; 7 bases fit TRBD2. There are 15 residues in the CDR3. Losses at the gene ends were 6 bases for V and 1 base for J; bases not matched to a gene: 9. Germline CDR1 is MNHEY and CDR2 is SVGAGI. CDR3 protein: CASSPGRGGSYEQYF. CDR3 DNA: TGTGCCAGCAGCCCCGGACGCGGGGGTTCCTACGAGCAGTACTTC.

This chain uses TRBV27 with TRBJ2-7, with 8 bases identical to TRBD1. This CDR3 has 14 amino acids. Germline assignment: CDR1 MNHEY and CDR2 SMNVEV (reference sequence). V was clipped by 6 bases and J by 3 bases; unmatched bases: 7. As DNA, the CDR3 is TGTGCCAGCAGAGGACAGGGATCGCTCTACGAGCAGTACTTC. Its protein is CASRGQGSLYEQYF.

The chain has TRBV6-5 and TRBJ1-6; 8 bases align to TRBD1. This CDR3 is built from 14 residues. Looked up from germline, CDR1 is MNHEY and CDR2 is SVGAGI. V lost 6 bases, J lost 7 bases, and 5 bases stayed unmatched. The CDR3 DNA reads TGTGCCAGCAGGGAGACAGGGGTAAATTCACCCCTCCACTTT. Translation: CASRETGVNSPLHF.

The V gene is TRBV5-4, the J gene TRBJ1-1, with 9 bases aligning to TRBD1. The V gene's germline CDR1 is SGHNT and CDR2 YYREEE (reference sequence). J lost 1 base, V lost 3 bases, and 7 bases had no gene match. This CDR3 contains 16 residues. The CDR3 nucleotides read TGTGCCAGCAGCTCAAGGACAGGGGCCACGAACACTGAAGCTTTCTTT. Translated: CASSSRTGATNTEAFF.

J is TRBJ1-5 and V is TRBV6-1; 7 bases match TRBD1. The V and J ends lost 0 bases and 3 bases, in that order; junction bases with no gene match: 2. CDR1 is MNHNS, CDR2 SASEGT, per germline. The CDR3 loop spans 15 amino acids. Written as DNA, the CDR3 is TGTGCCAGCAGTGAAGCCGGGACAGACAATCAGCCCCAGCATTTT. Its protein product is CASSEAGTDNQPQHF.

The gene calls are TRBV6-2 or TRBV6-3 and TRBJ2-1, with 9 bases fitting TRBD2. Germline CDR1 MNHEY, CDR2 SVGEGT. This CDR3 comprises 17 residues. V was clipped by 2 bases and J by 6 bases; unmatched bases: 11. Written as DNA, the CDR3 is TGTGCCAGCAGTTACGTTGGGGGGACTAGCCCCCTCAATGAGCAGTTCTTC. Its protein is CASSYVGGTSPLNEQFF.

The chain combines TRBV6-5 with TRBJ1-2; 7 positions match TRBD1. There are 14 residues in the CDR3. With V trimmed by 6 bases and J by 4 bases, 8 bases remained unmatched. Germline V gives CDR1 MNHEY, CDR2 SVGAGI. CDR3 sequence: CASSSDRAGYGYTF. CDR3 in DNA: TGTGCCAGCAGCTCAGACAGGGCCGGCTATGGCTACACCTTC.

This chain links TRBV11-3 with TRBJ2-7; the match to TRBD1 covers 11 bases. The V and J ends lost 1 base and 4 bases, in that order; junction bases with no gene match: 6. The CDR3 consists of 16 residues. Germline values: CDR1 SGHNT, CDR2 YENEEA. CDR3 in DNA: TGTGCCAGCAGCTTAGGATCCGGGACAGGGGGTTACGAGCAGTACTTC. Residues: CASSLGSGTGGYEQYF.

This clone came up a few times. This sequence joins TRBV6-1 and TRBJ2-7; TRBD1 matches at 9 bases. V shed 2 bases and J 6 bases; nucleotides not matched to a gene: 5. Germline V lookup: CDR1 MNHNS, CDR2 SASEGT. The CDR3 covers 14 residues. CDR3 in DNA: TGTGCCAGCAGTGAACTTAGGACAGGGGCCGAGCAGTACTTC. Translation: CASSELRTGAEQYF.

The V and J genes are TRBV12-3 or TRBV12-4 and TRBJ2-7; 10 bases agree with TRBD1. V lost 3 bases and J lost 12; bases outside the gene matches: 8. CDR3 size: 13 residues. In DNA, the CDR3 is TGTGCCAGCAGTTTCAGGGGACAGGGGTCCCCGTACTTC. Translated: CASSFRGQGSPYF.

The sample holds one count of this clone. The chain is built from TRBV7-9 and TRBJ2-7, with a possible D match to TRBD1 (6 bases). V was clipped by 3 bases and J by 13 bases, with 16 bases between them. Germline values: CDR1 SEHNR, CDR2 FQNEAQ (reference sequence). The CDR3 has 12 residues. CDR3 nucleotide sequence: TGTGCCAGCAGCTTGATGGGGACATCCTTCTACTTC. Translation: CASSLMGTSFYF.

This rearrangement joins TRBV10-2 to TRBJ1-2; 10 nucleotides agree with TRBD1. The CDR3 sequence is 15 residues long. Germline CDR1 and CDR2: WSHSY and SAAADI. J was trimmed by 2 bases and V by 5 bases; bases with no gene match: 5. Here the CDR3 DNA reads TGCGCCAGCAGTCCAGGACAGGGGGGGAACTATGGCTACACCTTC. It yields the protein CASSPGQGGNYGYTF.

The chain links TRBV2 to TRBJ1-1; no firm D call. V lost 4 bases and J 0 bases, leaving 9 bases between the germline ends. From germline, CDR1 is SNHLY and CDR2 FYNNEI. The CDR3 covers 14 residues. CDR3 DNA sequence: TGTGCCAGCAGTGCGACATTGATGAACACTGAAGCTTTCTTT. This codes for CASSATLMNTEAFF.

CDR3 nucleotides: TGTGCCAGCAGCTTAACGACAACCGGGGAGCTGTTTTTT. Translation: CASSLTTTGELFF. This sequence joins TRBV11-3 and TRBJ2-2; D is uncertain. The ends were cut back, 2 bases at V and 5 bases at J, with 6 bases in the middle. The CDR3 covers 13 residues. Germline CDR1 SGHNT, CDR2 YENEEA.